Reported below is one T cell receptor (beta chain). Its antigen remains unidentified. These data come from a study of OX40 agonist ivuxolimab in advanced cancers. Findings of the study overall: The study observed clonal expansion of CD4+ and CD8+ blood T cells by week 6 at 0.1 to 3.0 mg/kg.

Profiling relied on immunoSEQ multiplex PCR, and the TCRdb table lists in-frame clones only, not all of them. The table shows tens of thousands of clones, with approximately 80% occurring only once. The sample consisted of CD4+ or CD8+ T cells sorted from blood, taken in a trial of the OX40 agonist ivuxolimab. This TCR was recovered from an adult with an advanced solid tumor such as melanoma, head and neck, liver or kidney cancer.

The CDR3 DNA sequence: TGTGCCAGCACGGACCACTACGAGCAGTACTTC. It encodes CASTDHYEQYF. The rearrangement joins TRBV6-5 to TRBJ2-7; D is uncertain. From germline, CDR1 is MNHEY and CDR2 SVGAGI. The CDR3 sequence is 11 residues long. Trimming removed 7 bases from V and 3 bases from J, with 7 bases in between.